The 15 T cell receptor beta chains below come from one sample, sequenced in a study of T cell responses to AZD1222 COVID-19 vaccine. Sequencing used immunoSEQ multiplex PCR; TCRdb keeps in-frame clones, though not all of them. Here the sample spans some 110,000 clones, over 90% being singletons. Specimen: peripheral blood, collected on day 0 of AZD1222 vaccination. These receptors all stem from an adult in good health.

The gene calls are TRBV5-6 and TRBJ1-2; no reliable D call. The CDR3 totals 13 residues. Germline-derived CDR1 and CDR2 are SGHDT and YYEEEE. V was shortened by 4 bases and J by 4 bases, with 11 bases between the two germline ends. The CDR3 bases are TGTGCCAGCAGCGATCGTCGGCTCTATGGCTACACCTTC. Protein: CASSDRRLYGYTF.

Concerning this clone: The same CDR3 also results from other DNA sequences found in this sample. CDR3 sequence: CASSLSYNSPLHF. Written as DNA, the CDR3 is TGTGCCAGCAGTTTGAGCTATAATTCACCCCTCCACTTT. This rearrangement joins TRBV27 to TRBJ1-6; D gene unclear. Germline V CDR1 and CDR2: MNHEY, SMNVEV (reference sequence). V was clipped by 3 bases and J by 3 bases, with 3 bases between them. The CDR3 loop spans 13 amino acids.

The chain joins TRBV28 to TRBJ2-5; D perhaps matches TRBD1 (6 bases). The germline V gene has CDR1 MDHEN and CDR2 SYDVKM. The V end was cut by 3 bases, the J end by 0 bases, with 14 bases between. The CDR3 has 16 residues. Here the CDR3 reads CASSFLGQRYQETQYF. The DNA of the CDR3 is TGTGCCAGCAGTTTCCTTGGACAGCGATACCAAGAGACCCAGTACTTC.

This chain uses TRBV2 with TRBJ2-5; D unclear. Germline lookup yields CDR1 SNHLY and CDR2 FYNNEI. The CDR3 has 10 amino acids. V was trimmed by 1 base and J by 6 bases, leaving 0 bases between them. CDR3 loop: CASSEETQYF. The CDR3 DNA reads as TGTGCCAGCAGTGAAGAGACCCAGTACTTC. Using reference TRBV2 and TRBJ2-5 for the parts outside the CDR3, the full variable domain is EPEVTQTPSHQVTQMGQEVILRCVPISNHLYFYWYRQILGQKVEFLVSFYNNEISEKSEIFDDQFSVERPDGSNFTLKIRSTKLEDSAMYFCASSEETQYFGPGTRLLVL.

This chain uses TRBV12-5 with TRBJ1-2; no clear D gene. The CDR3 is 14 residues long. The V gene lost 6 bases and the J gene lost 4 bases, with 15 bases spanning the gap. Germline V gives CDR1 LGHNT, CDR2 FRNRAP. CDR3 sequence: CASGLPIRGYGYTF. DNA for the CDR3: TGTGCTAGTGGCTTACCCATCCGAGGCTATGGCTACACCTTC. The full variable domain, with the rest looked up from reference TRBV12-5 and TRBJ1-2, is DARVTQTPRHKVTEMGQEVTMRCQPILGHNTVFWYRQTMMQGLELLAYFRNRAPLDDSGMPKDRFSAEMPDATLATLKIQPSEPRDSAVYFCASGLPIRGYGYTFGSGTRLTVV.

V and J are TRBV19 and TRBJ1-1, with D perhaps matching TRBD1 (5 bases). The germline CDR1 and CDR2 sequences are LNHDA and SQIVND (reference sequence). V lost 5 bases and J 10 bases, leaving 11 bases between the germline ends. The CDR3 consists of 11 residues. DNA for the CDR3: TGTGCCAGTAGTCTCCAGGGAAGAGCTTTCTTT. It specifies CASSLQGRAFF.

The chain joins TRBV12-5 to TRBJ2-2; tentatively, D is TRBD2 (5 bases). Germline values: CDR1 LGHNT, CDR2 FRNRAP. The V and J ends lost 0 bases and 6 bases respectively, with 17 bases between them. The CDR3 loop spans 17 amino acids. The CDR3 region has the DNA TGTGCTAGTGGTTTGGTCATTGGGAGAATGGTTGCCGGGGAGCTGTTTTTT. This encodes CASGLVIGRMVAGELFF.

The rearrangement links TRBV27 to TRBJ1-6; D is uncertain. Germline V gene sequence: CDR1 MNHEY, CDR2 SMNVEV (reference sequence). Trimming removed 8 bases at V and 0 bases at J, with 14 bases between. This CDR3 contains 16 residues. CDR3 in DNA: TGTGCCAGCCGGACCGCCGTCGGCTCCTATAATTCACCCCTCCACTTT. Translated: CASRTAVGSYNSPLHF.

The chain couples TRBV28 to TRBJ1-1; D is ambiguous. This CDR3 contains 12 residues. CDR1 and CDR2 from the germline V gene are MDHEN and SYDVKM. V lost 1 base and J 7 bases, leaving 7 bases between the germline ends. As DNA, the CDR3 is TGTGCCAGCAGTTTATCTAACGGTGAAGCTTTCTTT. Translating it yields CASSLSNGEAFF. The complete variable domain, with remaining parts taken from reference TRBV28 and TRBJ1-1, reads DVKVTQSSRYLVKRTGEKVFLECVQDMDHENMFWYRQDPGLGLRLIYFSYDVKMKEKGDIPEGYSVSREKKERFSLILESASTNQTSMYLCASSLSNGEAFFGQGTRLTVV.

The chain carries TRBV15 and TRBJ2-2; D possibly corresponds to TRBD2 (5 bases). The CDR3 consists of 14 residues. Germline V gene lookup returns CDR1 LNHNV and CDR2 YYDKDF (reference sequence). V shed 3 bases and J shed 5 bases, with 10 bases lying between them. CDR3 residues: CATSSGKGTGELFF. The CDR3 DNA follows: TGTGCCACCAGCAGCGGGAAAGGGACCGGGGAGCTGTTTTTT.

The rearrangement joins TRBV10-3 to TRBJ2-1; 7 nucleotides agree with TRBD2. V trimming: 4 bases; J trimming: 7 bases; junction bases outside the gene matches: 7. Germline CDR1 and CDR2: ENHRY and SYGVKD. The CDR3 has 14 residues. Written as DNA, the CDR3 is TGTGCCATCAGTGCGGCGGGACTAATAAATGAGCAGTTCTTC. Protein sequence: CAISAAGLINEQFF.

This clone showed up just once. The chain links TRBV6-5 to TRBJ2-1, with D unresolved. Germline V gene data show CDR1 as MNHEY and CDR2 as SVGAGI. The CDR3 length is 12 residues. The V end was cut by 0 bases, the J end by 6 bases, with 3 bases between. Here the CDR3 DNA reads TGTGCCAGCAGTTACTCGGCCAATGAGCAGTTCTTC. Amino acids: CASSYSANEQFF.

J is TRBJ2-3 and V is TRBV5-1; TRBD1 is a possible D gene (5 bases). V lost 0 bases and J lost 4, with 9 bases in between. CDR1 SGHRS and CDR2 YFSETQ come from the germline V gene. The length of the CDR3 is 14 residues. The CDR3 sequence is CASSLAGLADTQYF. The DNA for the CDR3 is TGCGCCAGCAGCTTGGCAGGGCTAGCAGATACGCAGTATTTT.

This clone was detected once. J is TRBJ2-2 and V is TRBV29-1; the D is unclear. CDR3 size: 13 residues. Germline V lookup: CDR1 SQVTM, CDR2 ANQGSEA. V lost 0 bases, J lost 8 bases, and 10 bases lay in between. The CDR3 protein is CSVEDQVSGELFF. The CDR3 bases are TGCAGCGTTGAAGATCAGGTATCTGGGGAGCTGTTTTTT.

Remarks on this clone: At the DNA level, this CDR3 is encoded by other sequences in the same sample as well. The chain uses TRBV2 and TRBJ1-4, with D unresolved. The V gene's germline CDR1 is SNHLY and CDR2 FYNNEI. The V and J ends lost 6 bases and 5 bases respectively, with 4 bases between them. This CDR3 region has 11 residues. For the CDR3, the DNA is TGTGCCAGCAGCAGGAATGAAAAACTGTTTTTT. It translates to CASSRNEKLFF. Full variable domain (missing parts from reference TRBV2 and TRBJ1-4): EPEVTQTPSHQVTQMGQEVILRCVPISNHLYFYWYRQILGQKVEFLVSFYNNEISEKSEIFDDQFSVERPDGSNFTLKIRSTKLEDSAMYFCASSRNEKLFFGSGTQLSVL.